This record covers a single T cell receptor beta chain. CDR3 size: 14 residues. Germline V gene sequence: CDR1 SGHTA, CDR2 FQGTGA. V lost 1 base and J 6 bases, leaving 10 bases between the germline ends. The data were taken from a study of blood T cell repertoires in COVID-19. Overall study: From the United States, Italy and Spain came samples of acute and convalescent COVID-19.

One Seattle source followed patients from active infection through their disease course. TCRdb keeps only in-frame clones here, not all; method: immunoSEQ multiplex PCR. Among about 110,000 clones listed, about 85% were seen once. The sequenced sample was peripheral blood. The V gene is TRBV7-3, the J gene TRBJ2-1, with no clear D. The clonotype was recovered from a woman aged 55-70 years with COVID-19, enrolled during active disease. CDR3 DNA: TGTGCCAGCAGCTTAAGTCCATCCATCAATGAGCAGTTCTTC. It translates to CASSLSPSINEQFF.